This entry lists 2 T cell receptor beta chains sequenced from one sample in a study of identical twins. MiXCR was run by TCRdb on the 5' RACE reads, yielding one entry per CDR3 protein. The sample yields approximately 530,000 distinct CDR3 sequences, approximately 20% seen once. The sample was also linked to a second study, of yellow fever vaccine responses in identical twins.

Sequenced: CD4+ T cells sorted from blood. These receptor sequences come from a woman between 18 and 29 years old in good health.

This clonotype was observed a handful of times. The CDR3 is CASRGVIDTQYF. DNA for the CDR3: TGTGCCTCCCGAGGGGTTATAGATACGCAGTATTTT. V is TRBV10-3 and J is TRBJ2-3; D assignment may be TRBD1 or TRBD2 (5 bases each). Trimming took 11 bases from V and 5 from J, leaving 14 bases between them. Looked up from germline, CDR1 is ENHRY and CDR2 is SYGVKD. The CDR3 extends over 12 amino acids.

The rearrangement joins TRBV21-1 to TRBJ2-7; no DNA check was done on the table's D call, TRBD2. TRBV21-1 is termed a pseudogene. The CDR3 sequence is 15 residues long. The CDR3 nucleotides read TGTGCCAGCAGCAATCCGGGAAGGCCCCGATACGAGCAGTACGTC. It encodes CASSNPGRPRYEQYV.